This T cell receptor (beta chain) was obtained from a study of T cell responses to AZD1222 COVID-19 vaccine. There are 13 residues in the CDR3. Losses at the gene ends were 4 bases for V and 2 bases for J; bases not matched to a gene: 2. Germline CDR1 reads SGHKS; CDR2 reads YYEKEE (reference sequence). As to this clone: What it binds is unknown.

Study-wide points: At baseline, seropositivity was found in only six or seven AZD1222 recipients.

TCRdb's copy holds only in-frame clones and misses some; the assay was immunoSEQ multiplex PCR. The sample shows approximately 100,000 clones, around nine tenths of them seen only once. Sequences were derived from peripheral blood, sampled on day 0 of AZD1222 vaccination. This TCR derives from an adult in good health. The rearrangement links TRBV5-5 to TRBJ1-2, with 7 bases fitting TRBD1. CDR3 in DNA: TGTGCCAGCAGCCCGGACAGGAACTATGGCTACACCTTC. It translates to CASSPDRNYGYTF.